This TCR beta chain appears in the sequencing data of a study of CD8 T cells in ankylosing spondylitis. Study observations and caveats: It appeared that ankylosing spondylitis blood was characterized by a TCR beta motif of several highly homologous variants.

TCRdb reprocessed the 5' RACE reads via MiXCR and lists one record per CDR3 protein. The table has fewer than 450,000 distinct CDR3 sequences, 17% seen once. This clonotype has more than one count but fewer than ten. Its antigen remains unknown. The receptor was isolated from a male donor with ankylosing spondylitis. Sequences were obtained from blood, either unsorted or a sorted T cell fraction (not recorded which).

The DNA for the CDR3 is TGTGCCAGCAGCACCTTAGCGGATACGCAGTATTTT. Amino acid sequence: CASSTLADTQYF. The chain couples TRBV7-2 to TRBJ2-3; D is possibly TRBD2 (5 bases). V lost 5 bases to trimming and J lost 6 bases, with 9 bases between them. Germline lookup yields CDR1 SGHTA and CDR2 FQGNSA. The CDR3 is 12 amino acids. Variable domain in full (rest from reference TRBV7-2 and TRBJ2-3): GAGVSQSPSNKVTEKGKDVELRCDPISGHTALYWYRQSLGQGLEFLIYFQGNSAPDKSGLPSDRFSAERTGGSVSTLTIQRTQQEDSAVYLCASSTLADTQYFGPGTRLTVL.